The 31 T cell receptor beta chains presented below share a single source sample, sequenced in a study of response to subunit inactivated influenza vaccine. TCRdb fed the RT-PCR reads into MiXCR, producing one record per CDR3 protein. The sample carries fewer than 600,000 distinct CDR3 sequences, 7.2% recorded once. This material consisted of PBMCs from blood, taken around 25 months after vaccination. All receptors derive from a man between 45 and 75 years old who received an inactivated influenza vaccine.

A few counts support this clonotype. V usage is TRBV28 and J usage is TRBJ2-7; D is ambiguous. The V and J ends lost 3 bases and 0 bases respectively, with 12 bases between them. The CDR3 sequence is 15 residues long. Germline V gene data show CDR1 as MDHEN and CDR2 as SYDVKM. The CDR3 loop is CASSFIRSHSYEQYF. The CDR3 DNA sequence: TGTGCCAGCAGTTTCATTCGGAGCCACTCCTACGAGCAGTACTTC.

The chain couples TRBV7-9 to TRBJ2-1; 7 positions match TRBD1. The CDR3 consists of 16 residues. With 4 bases clipped from V and 7 bases from J, the junction kept 13 bases outside the gene matches. The germline V gene has CDR1 SEHNR and CDR2 FQNEAQ (reference sequence). CDR3 residues: CASSSRQGTYLNEQFF. DNA for the CDR3: TGTGCCAGCAGCTCTAGACAGGGAACCTACCTTAATGAGCAGTTCTTC.

This clonotype was recorded many times. This chain connects TRBV5-1 to TRBJ2-2; 10 bases are a match to TRBD1. Germline V CDR1 and CDR2: SGHRS, YFSETQ. V trimming: 4 bases; J trimming: 2 bases; junction bases outside the gene matches: 8. This CDR3 spans 17 amino acids. Here the CDR3 reads CASSPATGGANTGELFF. In DNA form, the CDR3 reads TGCGCCAGCAGCCCAGCGACAGGGGGCGCCAACACCGGGGAGCTGTTTTTT.

The rearrangement joins TRBV6-5 to TRBJ1-1; no clear D. This CDR3 has 15 amino acids. The germline V gene has CDR1 MNHEY and CDR2 SVGAGI. Trimming cost V 0 bases and J 1 base, with 9 bases left between them. The CDR3 nucleotides read TGTGCCAGCAGTTACTCGGCCAGGAGGAACACTGAAGCTTTCTTT. Translation: CASSYSARRNTEAFF.

This clonotype was found a few times. The V gene is TRBV20-1, the J gene TRBJ2-7; D tentatively fits TRBD1 or TRBD2 (5 bases each). Germline assignment: CDR1 DFQATT and CDR2 SNEGSKA (reference sequence). CDR3 size: 14 residues. V lost 5 bases to trimming and J lost 5 bases, with 19 bases between them. This chain's CDR3 is CSAGPTGTRDEQYF. CDR3 bases: TGCAGTGCTGGCCCCACAGGTACGCGGGACGAGCAGTACTTC.

There are a few counts of this clonotype. V usage is TRBV5-1 and J usage is TRBJ1-6; D remains ambiguous. Germline V CDR1 and CDR2: SGHRS, YFSETQ. Trimming shortened V by 0 bases and J by 4 bases, and 11 bases separated the two germline ends. CDR3 length: 16 residues. CDR3 in DNA: TGCGCCAGCAGCTTGGCGGTCCAGCGATATAATTCACCCCTCCACTTT. Its translation: CASSLAVQRYNSPLHF.

This clonotype was picked up a small number of times. The chain carries TRBV20-1 and TRBJ2-1; D not certain. Per the germline V gene, CDR1 is DFQATT and CDR2 is SNEGSKA (reference sequence). Trimming removed 2 bases at V and 0 bases at J, with 17 bases between. This CDR3 spans 17 amino acids. The CDR3 DNA reads TGCAGTGCTAGATGGGCTGATGGAGCCAACTCCTACAATGAGCAGTTCTTC. Protein sequence: CSARWADGANSYNEQFF.

The V and J genes are TRBV20-1 and TRBJ1-5, with a weak D call TRBD1 (6 bases). V was pared by 0 bases and J by 1 base, with 16 bases between. This CDR3 comprises 17 residues. The germline CDR1 and CDR2 sequences are DFQATT and SNEGSKA (reference sequence). The CDR3 DNA sequence: TGCAGTGCTAGAGATCTTACGGGGACACCGAGCAATCAGCCCCAGCATTTT. Translation: CSARDLTGTPSNQPQHF.

A note on this clonotype: A read error may account for a junction end that differs from germline. The chain links TRBV7-7 to TRBJ1-1; maybe TRBD1 (5 bases). The germline V gene encodes CDR1 SSHAT and CDR2 FNYEAQ (reference sequence). This CDR3 contains 13 residues. CDR3 sequence (DNA): TGTGCTAGCAGCTTGAGGGAGGGGACTGAAGCTTTCTTT. Protein sequence: CASSLREGTEAFF. Looking up the rest from reference TRBV7-7 and TRBJ1-1 gives the full variable domain: GAGVSQSPRYKVTKRGQDVTLRCDPISSHATLYWYQQALGQGPEFLTYFNYEAQPDKSGLPSDRFSAERPEGSISTLTIQRTEQRDSAMYRCASSLREGTEAFFGQGTRLTVV.

This clonotype has at least ten counts. The rearrangement links TRBV12-3 or TRBV12-4 to TRBJ1-1; 7 bases line up with TRBD1. The CDR3 contains 13 residues. The V and J ends lost 5 bases and 5 bases, in that order; junction bases with no gene match: 5. CDR3 bases: TGTGCCAGCAGTCGAGGGGGCCGGACTGAAGCTTTCTTT. Protein product: CASSRGGRTEAFF.

About this clonotype itself: This may be a read error: a much more frequent sequence differs by one nucleotide. This chain links TRBV11-3 with TRBJ2-1; 8 positions agree with TRBD2. The CDR3 totals 17 residues. V gave up 4 bases and J gave up 2 bases; unmatched junction bases: 10. Germline V lookup: CDR1 SGHNT, CDR2 YENEEA. The CDR3 coding sequence is TGTGCCAGCAGCTCCCGGACTAGCTGGAGTCCCTACAATGAGCAGTTCTTC. It encodes CASSSRTSWSPYNEQFF.

The chain employs TRBV20-1 and TRBJ1-1; 7 nucleotides match TRBD1. The CDR3 covers 18 residues. V lost 2 bases and J lost 1; bases outside the gene matches: 16. CDR1 and CDR2 (germline): DFQATT, SNEGSKA (reference sequence). CDR3 in DNA: TGCAGTGCTAGAAGGGTTGGGACAGCCCAGGGGTGGAACACTGAAGCTTTCTTT. Translating gives CSARRVGTAQGWNTEAFF.

The chain employs TRBV19 and TRBJ2-6; TRBD2 is a possible D gene (5 bases). CDR3 length: 16 residues. The V and J ends lost 1 base and 2 bases respectively, with 9 bases between them. The germline CDR1 and CDR2 sequences are LNHDA and SQIVND (reference sequence). The CDR3 DNA reads as TGTGCCAGTAGTATAGGTGACGGGACTGGGGCCAACGTCCTGACTTTC. Protein: CASSIGDGTGANVLTF. The full variable domain, with the rest looked up from reference TRBV19 and TRBJ2-6, is DGGITQSPKYLFRKEGQNVTLSCEQNLNHDAMYWYRQDPGQGLRLIYYSQIVNDFQKGDIAEGYSVSREKKESFPLTVTSAQKNPTAFYLCASSIGDGTGANVLTFGAGSRLTVL.

CDR3 residues: CASNYRDTGELFF. CDR3 sequence (DNA): TGTGCCAGCAACTACAGGGACACCGGGGAGCTGTTTTTT. This chain uses TRBV6-2 or TRBV6-3 with TRBJ2-2, with a tentative D call TRBD1 (6 bases). Deletions cut 7 bases from V and 3 bases from J, with 9 bases between. Germline CDR1 MNHEY, CDR2 SVGEGT. This CDR3 has 13 residues.

This clonotype turned up a few times. The chain links TRBV5-1 to TRBJ2-5; the D gene is possibly TRBD1 (5 bases). In germline, CDR1 is SGHRS, CDR2 YFSETQ. The CDR3 spans 13 residues. V was cut by 2 bases and J by 7 bases, with 12 bases left in between. The CDR3 sequence: CASSFGQKGTQYF. The CDR3 coding sequence is TGCGCCAGCAGCTTCGGACAAAAGGGGACCCAGTACTTC.

This clonotype was counted only a few times. The chain joins TRBV20-1 to TRBJ2-3; tentatively, D is TRBD1 or TRBD2 (5 bases each). In germline, CDR1 is DFQATT, CDR2 SNEGSKA (reference sequence). V lost 4 bases, J lost 2 bases, and 16 bases lay in between. The CDR3 sequence is 15 residues long. DNA of the CDR3: TGCAGTGCTACCCTCACGAGGGGATCCACAGATACGCAGTATTTT. Residues: CSATLTRGSTDTQYF.

This clonotype has more than one count but fewer than ten. The V call is TRBV6-5, the J call TRBJ2-5; TRBD2 matches 8 bases. CDR1 and CDR2 (germline): MNHEY, SVGAGI. The CDR3 sequence is 16 residues long. V shed 2 bases and J 4 bases; nucleotides not matched to a gene: 9. This chain's CDR3 is CASSYGQRGGGETQYF. The DNA of the CDR3 is TGTGCCAGCAGTTACGGGCAACGGGGGGGCGGAGAGACCCAGTACTTC.

This clonotype was found a few times. The V gene is TRBV20-1, the J gene TRBJ2-1; 9 bases agree with TRBD2. In germline, CDR1 is DFQATT, CDR2 SNEGSKA (reference sequence). The CDR3 is 15 residues long. The V segment lost 3 bases and the J segment 7 bases; nucleotides outside the gene matches: 10. The CDR3 loop reads CSASRASGNGNEQFF. CDR3 in DNA: TGCAGTGCTAGTAGGGCTAGCGGGAATGGGAATGAGCAGTTCTTC.

V gene TRBV20-1 combines with J gene TRBJ2-4; perhaps TRBD2 as D (6 bases). V lost 6 bases and J 2 bases, leaving 20 bases between the germline ends. Germline CDR1 reads DFQATT; CDR2 reads SNEGSKA (reference sequence). The CDR3 extends over 16 amino acids. The chain's CDR3 is CSADQLAPFTKNIQYF. In DNA, the CDR3 is TGCAGTGCGGACCAACTAGCTCCTTTTACCAAAAACATTCAGTACTTC.

This clonotype was counted between two and nine times. Relative to the germline gene, one junction end is altered; a read error may explain this. The rearrangement links TRBV5-6 to TRBJ2-3, with 12 bases identical to TRBD2. Germline lookup yields CDR1 SGHDT and CDR2 YYEEEE. The CDR3 is made up of 16 amino acids. CDR3 nucleotides: TGTGCCAGCACCTTGACTAGCGGGGGCCGCACAGATACGCAGTATTTT. It specifies CASTLTSGGRTDTQYF.

This clonotype was counted at least ten times. The chain couples TRBV18 to TRBJ2-3; D may be TRBD1 (5 bases). Germline assignment: CDR1 KGHSH and CDR2 LQKENI. This CDR3 is built from 12 residues. Trimming removed 8 bases from V and 6 bases from J, with 12 bases in between. The CDR3 DNA follows: TGTGCCAGCAGCCCAGGGTCGGATACGCAGTATTTT. This translates into CASSPGSDTQYF.

The chain links TRBV4-2 to TRBJ2-1; the D is unclear. V was pared by 2 bases and J by 5 bases, with 7 bases between. Per germline, CDR1 LGHNA and CDR2 YNFKEQ. The CDR3 extends over 13 amino acids. CDR3 in DNA: TGTGCCAGCAGCCAACAAGAAAACAATGAGCAGTTCTTC. This translates into CASSQQENNEQFF.

This clonotype was seen a few times. J is TRBJ2-1 and V is TRBV20-1; no clear D gene. Germline CDR1 and CDR2: DFQATT and SNEGSKA (reference sequence). The CDR3 spans 13 residues. Trimming cost V 1 base and J 8 bases, with 12 bases left between them. The CDR3 spells CSARGTYLDEQFF. For the CDR3, the DNA is TGCAGTGCTAGAGGCACCTATCTCGATGAGCAGTTCTTC.

This clonotype has more than one count but fewer than ten. The V and J genes are TRBV27 and TRBJ2-7, with a possible D match to TRBD1 (6 bases). V was cut by 8 bases and J by 3 bases, with 11 bases left in between. Germline CDR1 MNHEY, CDR2 SMNVEV (reference sequence). The CDR3 loop spans 12 amino acids. CDR3 in amino acids: CASRDTIYEQYF. The DNA of the CDR3 is TGTGCCAGCCGGGACACTATCTACGAGCAGTACTTC.

The sample holds many counts of this clonotype. The chain links TRBV7-8 to TRBJ1-1; the D gene is possibly TRBD1 (6 bases). From germline, CDR1 is SGHVS and CDR2 FQNEAQ. Deletions cut 1 base from V and 1 base from J, with 19 bases between. This CDR3 spans 18 amino acids. The CDR3 sequence: CASSLGGGGLTRNTEAFF. Here the CDR3 DNA reads TGTGCCAGCAGCTTAGGGGGAGGGGGATTGACTCGGAACACTGAAGCTTTCTTT.

This clonotype was detected many times. V is TRBV12-3 or TRBV12-4 and J is TRBJ1-2; 8 positions agree with TRBD1. The CDR3 runs 15 residues. The V and J ends lost 2 bases and 4 bases, in that order; junction bases with no gene match: 6. CDR3 sequence (DNA): TGTGCCAGCAGTTTATGGGACAGGACCTTCTATGGCTACACCTTC. Residues: CASSLWDRTFYGYTF.

V usage is TRBV12-3 or TRBV12-4 and J usage is TRBJ2-3; 8 nucleotides align to TRBD2. This CDR3 spans 16 amino acids. V gave up 7 bases and J gave up 6 bases; unmatched junction bases: 15. Here the CDR3 DNA reads TGTGCCAGCACAAGCGGCGAGGCGGGAGGAGGGGATACGCAGTATTTT. Translated: CASTSGEAGGGDTQYF.

This clonotype was observed at least ten times. This chain uses TRBV13 with TRBJ2-7; 7 positions agree with TRBD2. CDR3 length equals 14 residues. V lost 1 base and J lost 5; bases outside the gene matches: 5. The germline gives CDR1 PRHDT, CDR2 FYEKMQ (reference sequence). CDR3 in amino acids: CASSLDPLADEQYF. The CDR3 region has the DNA TGTGCCAGCAGCTTAGACCCCCTAGCGGACGAGCAGTACTTC.

This clonotype has more than one count but fewer than ten. This rearrangement joins TRBV3-1 to TRBJ1-1, with 10 bases fitting TRBD1. The CDR3 is 14 amino acids. With V trimmed by 7 bases and J by 5 bases, 7 bases remained unmatched. Germline V gives CDR1 LGHDT, CDR2 YNNKEL (reference sequence). The CDR3: CASTPGTGVTEAFF. The DNA for the CDR3 is TGTGCCAGCACCCCAGGGACAGGGGTTACTGAAGCTTTCTTT. The whole variable domain, filled in from reference TRBV3-1 and TRBJ1-1, reads DTAVSQTPKYLVTQMGNDKSIKCEQNLGHDTMYWYKQDSKKFLKIMFSYNNKELIINETVPNRFSPKSPDKAHLNLHINSLELGDSAVYFCASTPGTGVTEAFFGQGTRLTVV.

The chain carries TRBV10-3 and TRBJ2-5; perhaps TRBD1 as D (6 bases). V lost 6 bases to trimming and J lost 1 base, with 9 bases between them. Germline values: CDR1 ENHRY, CDR2 SYGVKD. The CDR3 totals 13 residues. The CDR3 spells CAIRQGIQETQYF. The CDR3 DNA sequence: TGTGCCATCAGACAGGGAATCCAAGAGACCCAGTACTTC.

This rearrangement joins TRBV4-2 to TRBJ1-3, with D uncertain. Trimming removed 3 bases from V and 4 bases from J, with 13 bases in between. From germline, CDR1 is LGHNA and CDR2 YNFKEQ. The CDR3 is 15 residues long. The CDR3 loop is CASSQAAVTGNTIYF. Written as DNA, the CDR3 is TGTGCCAGCAGCCAGGCCGCTGTGACAGGAAACACCATATATTTT.